The rows below give T cell receptor beta chains drawn from one sample of a study of T cell changes during pregnancy in multiple sclerosis. Repertoires were generated with immunoSEQ multiplex PCR, while TCRdb's copy carries only in-frame clones and drops some. Of some 100,000 clones in the sample, about nine tenths were seen once. The sequenced sample was peripheral blood, obtained after pregnancy. The receptors come from a female donor with multiple sclerosis, enrolled in a pregnancy study. CDR3s include the opening cysteine and the closing phenylalanine or tryptophan. The order of the fields is V gene, CDR3 length, J gene, D gene, clone size, CDR3 protein, CDR3 DNA. A D gene is named only where the DNA matches it firmly. Where a row states a size, it is once, few, many or the class of an expanded clone; other rows omit it.

>TRBV7-2|14|TRBJ2-1|-|-
CASSFDGQYNEQFF
TGTGCCAGCAGCTTCGATGGACAGTACAATGAGCAGTTCTTC
>TRBV27|14|TRBJ1-6|-|-
CASSLGGPNSPLHF
TGTGCCAGCAGTTTAGGGGGCCCTAATTCACCCCTCCACTTT
>TRBV27|18|TRBJ2-7|TRBD1|-
CASSPPGQGLQIPHEQYF
TGTGCCAGCAGTCCGCCGGGACAGGGGTTGCAGATTCCCCACGAGCAGTACTTC
>TRBV2|14|TRBJ1-2|-|-
CASGAKGAHYGYTF
TGTGCCAGCGGGGCGAAAGGGGCACACTATGGCTACACCTTC
>TRBV6-5|13|TRBJ2-2|-|-
CASSLGDTGELFF
TGTGCCAGCAGTCTCGGGGACACCGGGGAGCTGTTTTTT
>TRBV4-3|14|TRBJ2-7|TRBD2|-
CASSPRTSNGEQYF
TGCGCCAGCAGTCCTAGGACTAGTAATGGCGAGCAGTACTTC
>TRBV18|17|TRBJ1-2|-|-
CASSPLREGGMDNGYTF
TGTGCCAGCTCACCCTTGAGGGAGGGCGGCATGGATAATGGCTACACCTTC
>TRBV5-4|16|TRBJ2-1|TRBD1|-
CASSLGRTGVFNEQFF
TGTGCCAGCAGCTTGGGTCGGACAGGGGTTTTCAATGAGCAGTTCTTC
>TRBV10-3|15|TRBJ2-1|-|-
CATRPNPDSYNEQFF
TGTGCCACCCGGCCAAATCCGGACAGTTACAATGAGCAGTTCTTC
>TRBV10-3|13|TRBJ2-3|-|-
CAISGGLEDTQYF
TGTGCCATCAGCGGGGGTTTGGAAGATACGCAGTATTTT
>TRBV11-3|16|TRBJ2-3|-|-
CASSSPQGRSTDTQYF
TGTGCCAGCAGCTCCCCACAGGGTCGGAGCACAGATACGCAGTATTTT
>TRBV7-8|14|TRBJ2-3|-|-
CASTYLSVRDTQYF
TGTGCCAGCACCTACCTCTCGGTGCGAGATACGCAGTATTTT
>TRBV29-1|13|TRBJ2-1|-|-
CSVDRVLNNEQFF
TGCAGCGTTGACAGGGTATTAAACAATGAGCAGTTCTTC
>TRBV9|15|TRBJ2-1|-|-
CASSVEGLGDNEQFF
TGTGCCAGCAGCGTAGAAGGATTAGGGGACAATGAGCAGTTCTTC
>TRBV15|14|TRBJ2-2|-|-
CATSRDRNTGELFF
TGTGCCACCAGCAGAGATAGGAACACCGGGGAGCTGTTTTTT
>TRBV27|11|TRBJ2-7|-|-
CASRQGKVQYF
TGTGCCAGCAGGCAGGGGAAGGTGCAGTACTTC
>TRBV9|16|TRBJ1-3|-|-
CASSVDRTIGGNTIYF
TGTGCCAGCAGCGTTGACAGGACGATAGGGGGAAACACCATATATTTT
>TRBV27|14|TRBJ1-6|-|-
CASSFSSYNSPLHF
TGTGCCAGCAGTTTCAGCTCCTATAATTCACCCCTCCACTTT
>TRBV6-1|15|TRBJ1-5|TRBD1|once
CASSARQGGSQPQHF
TGTGCCAGCAGTGCCAGACAGGGAGGCTCGCAGCCCCAGCATTTT
>TRBV30|14|TRBJ2-7|-|-
CASRGPEKAHEQYF
TGTGCATCGAGAGGCCCGGAAAAAGCCCACGAGCAGTACTTC
>TRBV4-1|12|TRBJ1-1|-|-
CASSQAGTEAFF
TGCGCCAGCAGCCAAGCGGGTACTGAAGCTTTCTTT
>TRBV6-1|14|TRBJ1-1|-|-
CASSGSGDLTEAFF
TGTGCCAGCAGTGGTTCGGGGGACCTGACTGAAGCTTTCTTT
>TRBV6-4|14|TRBJ2-2|-|-
CASTRGFGTGELFF
TGTGCCAGCACCAGGGGCTTCGGAACCGGGGAGCTGTTTTTT
>TRBV10-3|15|TRBJ2-1|TRBD1|-
CAMTRDRGLLGEQFF
TGTGCCATGACCCGGGACAGGGGGTTGTTAGGTGAGCAGTTCTTC
>TRBV29-1|14|TRBJ2-2|-|-
CSVTKGQPGGELFF
TGCAGCGTGACTAAAGGGCAGCCGGGCGGGGAGCTGTTTTTT
>TRBV27|16|TRBJ1-5|TRBD1|-
CASSRGQGAANQPQHF
TGTGCCAGCAGTCGAGGACAGGGGGCGGCAAATCAGCCCCAGCATTTT
>TRBV4-1|13|TRBJ2-2|-|-
CASSQESTGELFF
TGCGCCAGCAGCCAAGAGAGCACCGGGGAGCTGTTTTTT
>TRBV6-1|15|TRBJ1-5|-|-
CASSSGGAVDQPQHF
TGTGCCAGCAGTAGCGGGGGGGCTGTCGATCAGCCCCAGCATTTT
>TRBV2|15|TRBJ1-5|-|-
CASSETADGNQPQHF
TGTGCCAGCAGTGAAACCGCAGATGGCAATCAGCCCCAGCATTTT
>TRBV19|14|TRBJ2-7|-|-
CASSIARGGYEQYF
TGTGCCAGTAGTATAGCTCGGGGTGGGTATGAGCAGTACTTC
>TRBV27|13|TRBJ1-5|-|few
CASSFGADQPQHF
TGTGCCAGCAGTTTTGGGGCCGATCAGCCCCAGCATTTT
>TRBV5-1|15|TRBJ2-1|-|-
CASSLPLRSYNEQFF
TGCGCCAGCAGCTTGCCCCTACGCTCCTACAATGAGCAGTTCTTC
>TRBV2|16|TRBJ2-1|TRBD2|-
CASSETGGPSVDEQFF
TGTGCCAGCAGTGAAACGGGGGGGCCGTCTGTCGATGAGCAGTTCTTC
>TRBV2|16|TRBJ2-2|-|-
CATNYSPGGDTGELFF
TGTGCCACCAATTACTCACCCGGGGGTGACACCGGGGAGCTGTTTTTT
>TRBV5-1|15|TRBJ1-1|-|-
CASSLEMAGGTEAFF
TGCGCCAGCAGCTTGGAGATGGCGGGGGGCACTGAAGCTTTCTTT
>TRBV9|13|TRBJ1-1|TRBD1|few
CASSTTGATEAFF
TGTGCCAGCAGCACAACAGGGGCCACTGAAGCTTTCTTT
>TRBV28|17|TRBJ1-5|-|-
CASHSHLVGANYQPQHF
TGTGCCAGCCATTCTCATTTGGTAGGGGCGAATTATCAGCCCCAGCATTTT
>TRBV4-2|15|TRBJ2-7|-|once
CASSATSKSSYEQYF
TGTGCCAGCAGCGCCACTAGCAAGAGCTCCTACGAGCAGTACTTC
>TRBV7-6|15|TRBJ1-4|-|-
CASSPDRSPLEKLFF
TGTGCCAGCAGCCCAGACAGGAGCCCGCTTGAAAAACTGTTTTTT
>TRBV5-1|15|TRBJ2-7|-|-
CASSQASGVAYEQYF
TGCGCCAGCAGCCAGGCGTCGGGGGTTGCCTACGAGCAGTACTTC
>TRBV6-5|14|TRBJ1-1|-|-
CASSSGGPNTEAFF
TGTGCCAGCAGCTCCGGGGGGCCCAACACTGAAGCTTTCTTT
>TRBV21-1|14|TRBJ1-1|-|few
CASSPLEGRTEAFF
TGTGCCAGCAGCCCCTTGGAGGGGAGGACTGAAGCTTTCTTT
>TRBV5-5|14|TRBJ1-2|-|-
CASTAAWVNYGYTF
TGTGCCAGCACCGCGGCGTGGGTTAACTATGGCTACACCTTC
>TRBV27|17|TRBJ1-5|TRBD1|once
CASSSGQGPASNQPQHF
TGTGCCAGCAGTTCGGGACAGGGACCGGCTAGCAATCAGCCCCAGCATTTT
>TRBV10-2|13|TRBJ2-5|-|-
CASRELRRETQYF
TGCGCCAGCAGGGAACTAAGGCGGGAGACCCAGTACTTC